The source of this TCR beta chain is a study of blood T cell repertoires in COVID-19. Across the study: Samples representing acute and convalescent COVID-19 were sourced from the United States, Italy and Spain. Sources were T cells, B-cell-depleted T cells, or PBMCs; the material itself was cDNA or gDNA.

The CDR3 consists of 14 residues. Germline lookup yields CDR1 SGHRS and CDR2 YFSETQ. J was trimmed by 3 bases and V by 9 bases; bases with no gene match: 11. Seattle enrolled patients during active infection and tracked them longitudinally. How the authors handled the data: Amplification of reference gene primers was used by the study to estimate nucleated cell counts. Sequencing used immunoSEQ multiplex PCR; TCRdb keeps in-frame clones, though not all of them. V and J calls plus clone size are reproduced from that table; the DNA served to infer D and trimming. The sample lists under 250,000 clones, about 88% occurring once.

The clonotype originates from a man aged 45-65 years with COVID-19, enrolled during active disease. The sequencing input was peripheral blood. The chain employs TRBV5-1 and TRBJ2-7; 8 bases are shared with TRBD2. As DNA, the CDR3 is TGCGCCACCAAGCCGGGACTAGACTTCTACGAGCAGTACTTC. Protein product: CATKPGLDFYEQYF. Variable domain in full (rest from reference TRBV5-1 and TRBJ2-7): KAGVTQTPRYLIKTRGQQVTLSCSPISGHRSVSWYQQTPGQGLQFLFEYFSETQRNKGNFPGRFSGRQFSNSRSEMNVSTLELGDSALYLCATKPGLDFYEQYFGPGTRLTVT.